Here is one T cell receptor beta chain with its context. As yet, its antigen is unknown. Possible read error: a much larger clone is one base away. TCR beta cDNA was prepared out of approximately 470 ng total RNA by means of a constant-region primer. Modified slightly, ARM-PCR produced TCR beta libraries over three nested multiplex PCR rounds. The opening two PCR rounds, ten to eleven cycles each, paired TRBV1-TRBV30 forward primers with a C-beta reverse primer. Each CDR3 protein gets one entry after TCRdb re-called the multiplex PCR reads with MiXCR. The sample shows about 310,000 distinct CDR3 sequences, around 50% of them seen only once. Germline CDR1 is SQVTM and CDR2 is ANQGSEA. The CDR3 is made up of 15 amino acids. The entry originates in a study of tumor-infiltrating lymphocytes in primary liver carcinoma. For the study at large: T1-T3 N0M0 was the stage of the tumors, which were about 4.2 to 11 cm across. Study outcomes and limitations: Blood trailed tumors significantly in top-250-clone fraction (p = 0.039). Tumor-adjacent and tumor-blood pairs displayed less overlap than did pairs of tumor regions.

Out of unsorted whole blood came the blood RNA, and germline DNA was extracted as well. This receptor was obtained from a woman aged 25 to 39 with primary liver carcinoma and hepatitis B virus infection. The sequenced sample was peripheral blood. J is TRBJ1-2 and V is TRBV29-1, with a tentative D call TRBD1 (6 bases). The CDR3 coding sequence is TGCAGCGTTCCTCAAGGCGGGGGGCCGAACTATGTCTACACCTTC. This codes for CSVPQGGGPNYVYTF.